One sample yielded the 15 T cell receptor beta chains listed below, sequenced in a study of shared clonotypes between healthy human individuals. TCRdb keeps only in-frame clones here, not all; method: immunoSEQ multiplex PCR. The profile shows 600,000 to 750,000 clones, about 90% of them singletons. Sequenced material: memory CD8+ T cells from PBMCs. Subset reported: CD45RO+ cells pooled with CCR7-negative TemRA cells. Every receptor here comes from a man younger than 35 in good health. Some clones in this sample may be carry-over from other donors' samples.

About this clone: This CDR3 is also generated by other DNA sequences in the sample. J is TRBJ1-1 and V is TRBV27, with D maybe TRBD1 (5 bases). Germline V gene lookup returns CDR1 MNHEY and CDR2 SMNVEV (reference sequence). V was clipped by 3 bases and J by 0 bases, with 5 bases between them. The CDR3 has 13 amino acids. CDR3 sequence reads: CASSLGLNTEAFF. CDR3 nucleotides: TGTGCCAGCAGTTTGGGGCTGAACACTGAAGCTTTCTTT.

The chain is built from TRBV15 and TRBJ2-7, with D possibly called TRBD1 or TRBD2 (5 bases each). The CDR3 extends over 14 amino acids. Looked up from germline, CDR1 is LNHNV and CDR2 is YYDKDF (reference sequence). Trimming shortened V by 6 bases and J by 0 bases, and 12 bases separated the two germline ends. The CDR3 bases are TGTGCCACCAGTCGGGACGCCAGCTCCTACGAGCAGTACTTC. This codes for CATSRDASSYEQYF. Full variable domain (remainder filled in from reference TRBV15 and TRBJ2-7): DAMVIQNPRYQVTQFGKPVTLSCSQTLNHNVMYWYQQKSSQAPKLLFHYYDKDFNNEADTPDNFQSRRPNTSFCFLDIRSPGLGDTAMYLCATSRDASSYEQYFGPGTRLTVT.

The chain is built from TRBV6-6 and TRBJ1-5; D not resolved. Trimming left V 0 bases short and J 0 bases short, with 6 bases between. The CDR3 has 15 amino acids. Germline CDR1 is MNHNY and CDR2 is SVGAGI (reference sequence). The CDR3 protein is CASSYSDSSNQPQHF. Written as DNA, the CDR3 is TGTGCCAGCAGTTACTCAGACTCTAGCAATCAGCCCCAGCATTTT.

The CDR3 sequence: CASSSPRGLDRDEQYF. In nucleotides, the CDR3 is TGTGCCAGCAGCTCCCCCAGGGGACTAGATCGCGACGAGCAGTACTTC. The chain has TRBV7-8 and TRBJ2-7; 8 nucleotides align to TRBD2. CDR1 is SGHVS and CDR2 is FQNEAQ in the germline V gene. The CDR3 consists of 16 residues. Trimming at V came to 4 bases and at J to 5 bases, leaving 13 bases not matched to a gene.

V gene TRBV4-1 combines with J gene TRBJ2-7; TRBD2 aligns across 9 bases. The CDR3 extends over 16 amino acids. Germline CDR1 reads MGHRA; CDR2 reads YSYEKL. Trimming cost V 3 bases and J 6 bases; bases outside gene matches: 12. CDR3 loop: CASSQGPSGADGEQYF. The CDR3 bases are TGCGCCAGCAGCCAGGGCCCTAGCGGGGCTGACGGCGAGCAGTACTTC.

The count of this clone is one. This sequence joins TRBV28 and TRBJ2-2; TRBD1 or TRBD2 may be the D gene (5 bases each). The V end lost 1 base, the J end lost 4 bases, and 10 bases lay between the germline ends. Germline assignment: CDR1 MDHEN and CDR2 SYDVKM. The CDR3 is 15 residues long. The CDR3 coding sequence is TGTGCCAGCAGTTTATTAGGGGACCCCACCGGGGAGCTGTTTTTT. Translation gives CASSLLGDPTGELFF.

The chain has TRBV29-1 and TRBJ2-5, with D maybe TRBD1 (6 bases). Trimming left V 2 bases short and J 5 bases short, with 21 bases between. The CDR3 extends over 16 amino acids. Germline lookup yields CDR1 SQVTM and CDR2 ANQGSEA. The CDR3 protein is CSVEQRRGVMSETQYF. In nucleotides, the CDR3 is TGCAGCGTTGAACAGCGCAGGGGAGTGATGTCGGAGACCCAGTACTTC.

This chain joins TRBV11-1 and TRBJ1-1; no reliable D call. Germline loops: CDR1 SGHAT, CDR2 FQDESV (reference sequence). V shed 5 bases and J shed 8 bases, with 12 bases lying between them. This CDR3 region has 12 residues. Written as DNA, the CDR3 is TGTGCCAGCAGCCCTACAACCCGGGAAGCTTTCTTT. Amino acid sequence: CASSPTTREAFF. The whole variable domain, remainder taken from reference TRBV11-1 and TRBJ1-1, is EAEVAQSPRYKITEKSQAVAFWCDPISGHATLYWYRQILGQGPELLVQFQDESVVDDSQLPKDRFSAERLKGVDSTLKIQPAELGDSAMYLCASSPTTREAFFGQGTRLTVV.

This clone was recorded a few times. The chain couples TRBV10-3 to TRBJ1-1; TRBD1 matches 8 bases. The germline gives CDR1 ENHRY, CDR2 SYGVKD. This CDR3 region has 13 residues. The V segment lost 8 bases and the J segment 0 bases; nucleotides outside the gene matches: 2. Here the CDR3 reads CAIQGAMNTEAFF. The CDR3 coding sequence is TGTGCCATCCAGGGGGCCATGAACACTGAAGCTTTCTTT.

V and J are TRBV7-9 and TRBJ2-5; weak D call: TRBD1 (6 bases). Trimming stripped 0 bases from V and 3 bases from J, with 17 bases between. Per germline, CDR1 SEHNR and CDR2 FQNEAQ (reference sequence). The CDR3 contains 17 residues. The CDR3 DNA reads as TGTGCCAGCAGCTTAGCTTTGCGGACAGACTTCGAAGAGACCCAGTACTTC. It encodes CASSLALRTDFEETQYF.

The genes are TRBV29-1 and TRBJ1-2; D perhaps matches TRBD1 (6 bases). Germline-derived CDR1 and CDR2 are SQVTM and ANQGSEA. V was trimmed by 6 bases and J by 2 bases, leaving 10 bases between them. The CDR3 is made up of 12 amino acids. The CDR3 sequence: CSVDTGNYGYTF. The DNA for the CDR3 is TGCAGCGTCGATACAGGGAACTATGGCTACACCTTC.

V and J are TRBV19 and TRBJ2-7; 9 bases align to TRBD2. The CDR3 is 16 amino acids. With V trimmed by 3 bases and J by 5 bases, 11 bases remained unmatched. The germline CDR1 and CDR2 sequences are LNHDA and SQIVND (reference sequence). CDR3 bases: TGTGCCAGTAGTATCCTCCGGCGGGGGGGACAACACGAGCAGTACTTC. Translation: CASSILRRGGQHEQYF.

This clone has a handful of counts. V is TRBV7-9 and J is TRBJ2-2; possibly TRBD1 for D (6 bases). Germline V gene sequence: CDR1 SEHNR, CDR2 FQNEAQ (reference sequence). Trimming removed 2 bases at V and 2 bases at J, with 12 bases between. The CDR3 contains 16 residues. CDR3 protein: CASSLRTGLNTGELFF. DNA of the CDR3: TGTGCCAGCAGCTTACGCACAGGGTTAAACACCGGGGAGCTGTTTTTT.

For this clone: This CDR3 is also generated by other DNA sequences in the sample. This chain connects TRBV28 to TRBJ2-7; D assignment may be TRBD1 or TRBD2 (5 bases each). Trimming shortened V by 2 bases and J by 3 bases, and 5 bases separated the two germline ends. Germline V gene sequence: CDR1 MDHEN, CDR2 SYDVKM. The CDR3 covers 12 residues. CDR3 region: CASSLGGYEQYF. The CDR3 DNA is TGTGCCAGCAGTTTAGGGGGCTACGAGCAGTACTTC.

The chain has TRBV27 and TRBJ2-6; maybe TRBD1 (6 bases). Germline V gives CDR1 MNHEY, CDR2 SMNVEV (reference sequence). This CDR3 region has 18 residues. With 1 base removed from V and 0 bases from J, the gap between germline ends came to 13 bases. The CDR3 region is CASSLFSGGSSGANVLTF. The DNA for the CDR3 is TGTGCCAGCAGTTTATTTTCTGGGGGCAGCTCTGGGGCCAACGTCCTGACTTTC.